These 31 T cell receptor beta chains share one sample of origin, sequenced in a study of blood T cell repertoires in COVID-19 (dated by TCRdb to about 2020). Libraries were built with the immunoSEQ multiplex PCR assay. What TCRdb holds here is the immuneACCESS table cut down to in-frame rearrangements. Part of the clones is not present; checked against another copy, under half of the missing clones reflect an unresolved V gene, and the others are unexplained. The sample data list under 250,000 clones, and approximately 80% of these were observed just once. The ten biggest clones cover roughly 27% of the sample. Sequencing input: peripheral blood. The source of these receptors is a man in his forties with acute or convalescent COVID-19.

The chain joins TRBV6-4 to TRBJ1-5; D is uncertain. V was clipped by 4 bases and J by 5 bases, with 9 bases between them. This CDR3 spans 13 amino acids. The germline V gene encodes CDR1 MRHNA and CDR2 SNTAGT. The CDR3 bases are TGTGCCAGCAGTGCCATCCGAGATCAGCCCCAGCATTTT. Its protein is CASSAIRDQPQHF.

The chain is built from TRBV30 and TRBJ1-1; 8 nucleotides align to TRBD1. With V trimmed by 1 base and J by 3 bases, 4 bases remained unmatched. From germline, CDR1 is GTSNPN and CDR2 SVGIG (reference sequence). The CDR3 spans 14 residues. DNA of the CDR3: TGTGCCTGGAGTGAGACAGGGGTTCACACTGAAGCTTTCTTT. This encodes CAWSETGVHTEAFF.

V usage is TRBV5-5 and J usage is TRBJ2-2, with 10 bases aligning to TRBD2. Trimming cost V 1 base and J 6 bases; bases outside gene matches: 6. The CDR3 is 16 amino acids. Germline V gene lookup returns CDR1 SGHKS and CDR2 YYEKEE (reference sequence). CDR3 sequence (DNA): TGTGCCAGCAGCTTGCTAGCGGGAGTGGGATCCGGGGAGCTGTTTTTT. Protein: CASSLLAGVGSGELFF.

V usage is TRBV25-1 and J usage is TRBJ2-7; 8 bases match TRBD1. Looked up from germline, CDR1 is MGHDK and CDR2 is SYGVNS. The CDR3 sequence is 14 residues long. The V segment lost 3 bases and the J segment 11 bases; nucleotides outside the gene matches: 12. In DNA, the CDR3 is TGTGCCAGCAGTGATTGGCAGGGGGCGTTATATAAGTACTTC. This encodes CASSDWQGALYKYF.

The chain combines TRBV10-1 with TRBJ1-3; D possibly corresponds to TRBD1 (5 bases). Germline assignment: CDR1 WNHNN and CDR2 SYGVQD (reference sequence). The CDR3 covers 15 residues. Trimming pared 4 bases from V and 1 base from J, leaving 11 bases between. The CDR3 protein is CASSVAGSSGNTIYF. CDR3 DNA sequence: TGCGCCAGCAGTGTAGCAGGGTCATCTGGAAACACCATATATTTT.

The rearrangement links TRBV10-3 to TRBJ2-7, with 8 bases lining up with TRBD1. CDR3 length: 16 amino acids. Germline lookup yields CDR1 ENHRY and CDR2 SYGVKD. Trimming removed 6 bases from V and 2 bases from J; junction bases left unmatched: 12. CDR3 bases: TGTGCCATCAGGAGTACCGGGACAGGCCGGACCTACGAGCAGTACTTC. This translates into CAIRSTGTGRTYEQYF.

The rearrangement links TRBV7-2 to TRBJ1-1, with 7 bases lining up with TRBD1. Losses at the gene ends were 6 bases for V and 11 bases for J; bases not matched to a gene: 12. The CDR3 sequence is 13 residues long. CDR1 and CDR2 (germline): SGHTA, FQGNSA. DNA of the CDR3: TGTGCCAGCAGGACAGCTGTGGGGACAGAGGCTTTCTTT. Protein product: CASRTAVGTEAFF.

This clone was observed a handful of times. For the CDR3, the DNA is TGTGCCAGCAGCTTACCGGGACTAGCGGGATCCGGGGAGCTGTTTTTT. Protein product: CASSLPGLAGSGELFF. The chain links TRBV5-6 to TRBJ2-2; TRBD2 agrees at 13 bases. CDR1 and CDR2 from the germline V gene are SGHDT and YYEEEE. The CDR3 is 16 residues long. After removal of 2 bases from V and 6 bases from J, the junction contained 4 bases not matched to a gene.

The CDR3 DNA sequence: TGCGCCAGCAGCCAAGATCGAAGGGGTGAAGCTTTCTTT. As protein: CASSQDRRGEAFF. The chain is built from TRBV4-3 and TRBJ1-1, with a possible D match to TRBD1 (5 bases). Germline CDR1 LGHNA, CDR2 YSLEER. V lost 0 bases, J lost 7 bases, and 9 bases lay in between. CDR3 length: 13 residues.

The rearrangement uses TRBV6-5 and TRBJ2-3, with a possible D match to TRBD2 (6 bases). The CDR3 has 15 amino acids. V lost 6 bases and J 3 bases, leaving 16 bases between the germline ends. The germline V gene has CDR1 MNHEY and CDR2 SVGAGI. CDR3: CASSGGASATDTQYF. In DNA, the CDR3 is TGTGCCAGCAGCGGAGGGGCTAGCGCGACAGATACGCAGTATTTT.

This clone was seen a handful of times. The chain uses TRBV7-2 and TRBJ1-3, with D unresolved. V gave up 1 base and J gave up 0 bases, with 7 bases separating them. Germline CDR1 and CDR2: SGHTA and FQGNSA. The CDR3 is 15 amino acids. CDR3 loop: CASSLERVSGNTIYF. The CDR3 DNA sequence: TGTGCCAGCAGCTTAGAGAGAGTCTCTGGAAACACCATATATTTT.

Notes on this clone: Relative to the germline gene, one junction end is altered; a read error may explain this. The V call is TRBV4-3, the J call TRBJ1-2; D not resolved. The length of the CDR3 is 16 residues. Germline V CDR1 and CDR2: LGHNA, YSLEER. The CDR3 DNA sequence: TGCGCCAGCAGCCAAGATTTAATCGTACTCACGCAGGAAATCGCCTTC. It yields the protein CASSQDLIVLTQEIAF.

This chain connects TRBV7-9 to TRBJ2-3; unclear D gene. This CDR3 comprises 12 residues. The V end lost 4 bases, the J end lost 6 bases, and 8 bases lay between the germline ends. Germline V gene data show CDR1 as SEHNR and CDR2 as FQNEAQ (reference sequence). The CDR3 reads CASSSTGDTQYF. The DNA for the CDR3 is TGTGCCAGCAGCTCGACCGGGGATACGCAGTATTTT.

The genes are TRBV5-4 and TRBJ2-7; 9 bases map to TRBD1. Germline values: CDR1 SGHNT, CDR2 YYREEE (reference sequence). V gave up 2 bases and J gave up 2 bases; unmatched junction bases: 2. The CDR3 sequence is 14 residues long. The CDR3 region has the DNA TGTGCCAGCAGCTTCCGGGACAGGGCCTACGAGCAGTACTTC. Translation: CASSFRDRAYEQYF. Full variable domain (missing parts from reference TRBV5-4 and TRBJ2-7): ETGVTQSPTHLIKTRGQQVTLRCSSQSGHNTVSWYQQALGQGPQFIFQYYREEENGRGNFPPRFSGLQFPNYSSELNVNALELDDSALYLCASSFRDRAYEQYFGPGTRLTVT.

The chain couples TRBV5-6 to TRBJ1-3, with unresolved D. V was shortened by 4 bases and J by 3 bases, with 17 bases between the two germline ends. The CDR3 runs to 16 residues. The germline gives CDR1 SGHDT, CDR2 YYEEEE. The CDR3 DNA sequence: TGTGCCAGCAGCCAATTTCTGAGTAGGAGTGGAAACACCATATATTTT. Translated, it gives CASSQFLSRSGNTIYF.

This sequence joins TRBV7-9 and TRBJ2-1, with a possible D match to TRBD2 (6 bases). With 5 bases removed from V and 4 bases from J, the gap between germline ends came to 15 bases. Germline V gene sequence: CDR1 SEHNR, CDR2 FQNEAQ (reference sequence). This CDR3 is built from 15 residues. The CDR3 here is CASSPTSGHYNEQFF. As DNA, the CDR3 is TGTGCCAGCAGCCCGACTAGTGGCCATTACAATGAGCAGTTCTTC.

The CDR3 sequence is CAISESGRGSNQPQHF. The CDR3 DNA reads TGTGCCATCAGTGAGTCCGGCAGGGGTAGCAATCAGCCCCAGCATTTT. V is TRBV10-3 and J is TRBJ1-5; TRBD1 might be the D (6 bases). This CDR3 spans 16 amino acids. V lost 0 bases and J 0 bases, leaving 9 bases between the germline ends. Germline V CDR1 and CDR2: ENHRY, SYGVKD.

The chain recombines TRBV5-4 with TRBJ2-7, with 9 bases fitting TRBD2. J lost 5 bases, V lost 4 bases, and 10 bases had no gene match. The germline gives CDR1 SGHNT, CDR2 YYREEE (reference sequence). The CDR3 spans 15 residues. Here the CDR3 reads CASSRPGGRVNEQYF. CDR3 in DNA: TGTGCCAGCAGCAGACCCGGCGGGAGGGTAAACGAGCAGTACTTC.

The V gene is TRBV2, the J gene TRBJ2-7, with D possibly TRBD1 on 6 matching bases. CDR1 SNHLY and CDR2 FYNNEI come from the germline V gene. The V gene lost 6 bases and the J gene lost 3 bases, with 12 bases spanning the gap. The CDR3 has 13 residues. CDR3 region: CASRWTEIYEQYF. CDR3 bases: TGTGCCAGCAGATGGACAGAGATCTACGAGCAGTACTTC.

Concerning this clone: Different DNA sequences within this sample yield the same CDR3. As DNA, the CDR3 is TGTGCCAGCAGCTTAGACAGGGTCGGCTACACCTTC. Protein: CASSLDRVGYTF. The V call is TRBV7-2, the J call TRBJ1-2; perhaps TRBD1 as D (6 bases). From germline, CDR1 is SGHTA and CDR2 FQGNSA. This CDR3 spans 12 amino acids. Trimming removed 1 base from V and 8 bases from J, with 8 bases in between.

The V gene is TRBV29-1, the J gene TRBJ2-5, with no clear D. Germline V CDR1 and CDR2: SQVTM, ANQGSEA. The CDR3 spans 11 residues. Trimming took off 2 bases at V and 4 bases at J, with 5 bases between the two ends. The CDR3: CSVEPRETQYF. Here the CDR3 DNA reads TGCAGCGTTGAACCCCGAGAGACCCAGTACTTC.

V usage is TRBV3-1 (or the pseudogene TRBV3-2) and J usage is TRBJ2-7; D is possibly TRBD1 (5 bases). Germline CDR1 is LGHDT and CDR2 is YNNKEL (reference sequence). This CDR3 contains 13 residues. Trimming left V 7 bases short and J 12 bases short, with 22 bases between. The CDR3 spells CASTTTRDSHLYF. The CDR3 bases are TGTGCCAGCACCACGACCCGAGACAGTCATCTGTACTTC.

The chain has TRBV5-1 and TRBJ2-3, with 13 bases matching TRBD2. Trimming removed 7 bases from V and 2 bases from J; junction bases left unmatched: 4. The germline V gene encodes CDR1 SGHRS and CDR2 YFSETQ. The CDR3 extends over 15 amino acids. CDR3 sequence reads: CASSTSGRDTDTQYF. The CDR3 DNA follows: TGCGCCAGCTCCACTAGCGGGAGGGACACAGATACGCAGTATTTT.

This clone appeared a single time. The rearrangement joins TRBV7-9 to TRBJ2-7; TRBD2 agrees at 12 bases. J gave up 1 base and V 3 bases, and 4 bases lay outside the gene matches. The CDR3 runs to 16 residues. Germline-derived CDR1 and CDR2 are SEHNR and FQNEAQ (reference sequence). The CDR3 DNA follows: TGTGCCAGCAGCTTGTGGACTAGCGGGATTTCCTACGAGCAGTACTTC. The encoded protein is CASSLWTSGISYEQYF.

This chain links TRBV4-2 with TRBJ1-1, with D possibly TRBD1 on 6 matching bases. Germline assignment: CDR1 LGHNA and CDR2 YNFKEQ. V was shortened by 6 bases and J by 1 base, with 21 bases between the two germline ends. The length of the CDR3 is 17 residues. The CDR3 sequence: CASSLNNAGGQNTEAFF. As DNA, the CDR3 is TGTGCCAGCAGTCTAAACAATGCGGGGGGCCAGAACACTGAAGCTTTCTTT.

This chain links TRBV20-1 with TRBJ2-7; 7 bases are a match to TRBD1. Germline V gene data show CDR1 as DFQATT and CDR2 as SNEGSKA (reference sequence). The junction had 3 bases not matched to a gene; V was cut back by 6 bases and J by 7 bases. The CDR3 spans 10 residues. The CDR3 DNA sequence: TGCAGTGCAGTACAGGGGGAGCAGTACTTC. Encoded protein: CSAVQGEQYF.

This clone was recorded once. V and J are TRBV5-1 and TRBJ2-1; 8 nucleotides line up with TRBD2. Germline lookup yields CDR1 SGHRS and CDR2 YFSETQ. Losses at the gene ends were 4 bases for V and 4 bases for J; bases not matched to a gene: 4. There are 14 residues in the CDR3. CDR3 nucleotides: TGCGCCAGCAGCCCGGGACTAGTATACAATGAGCAGTTCTTC. This gives the protein CASSPGLVYNEQFF.

The chain employs TRBV7-8 and TRBJ1-5, with a tentative D call TRBD1 (6 bases). Trimming took off 1 base at V and 0 bases at J, with 10 bases between the two ends. Germline CDR1 reads SGHVS; CDR2 reads FQNEAQ. The CDR3 runs to 16 residues. CDR3: CASSLGTVYSNQPQHF. The CDR3 nucleotides read TGTGCCAGCAGCTTAGGGACAGTTTATAGCAATCAGCCCCAGCATTTT.

V gene TRBV6-1 combines with J gene TRBJ2-5; D is unclear. Trimming cost V 0 bases and J 4 bases, with 6 bases left between them. This CDR3 is 13 amino acids long. CDR1 is MNHNS, CDR2 SASEGT, per germline. The CDR3 DNA is TGTGCCAGCAGTGAAGCCCCCCTAGAGACCCAGTACTTC. Translating it yields CASSEAPLETQYF.

The chain employs TRBV5-5 and TRBJ1-4; D perhaps matches TRBD1 (5 bases). The germline V and J ends were trimmed by 4 bases and 0 bases, with 16 bases remaining between them. This CDR3 is 17 amino acids long. Germline-derived CDR1 and CDR2 are SGHKS and YYEKEE (reference sequence). In DNA, the CDR3 is TGTGCCAGCAGCCTCTCGACAGTTCGTGCAACTAATGAAAAACTGTTTTTT. Amino acids: CASSLSTVRATNEKLFF.

The chain combines TRBV27 with TRBJ1-4; 7 bases agree with TRBD1. This CDR3 is 15 amino acids long. Germline loops: CDR1 MNHEY, CDR2 SMNVEV (reference sequence). The V segment lost 5 bases and the J segment 5 bases; nucleotides outside the gene matches: 8. CDR3 protein: CASSRWGQINEKLFF. The DNA of the CDR3 is TGTGCCAGCAGTAGGTGGGGACAGATAAATGAAAAACTGTTTTTT.